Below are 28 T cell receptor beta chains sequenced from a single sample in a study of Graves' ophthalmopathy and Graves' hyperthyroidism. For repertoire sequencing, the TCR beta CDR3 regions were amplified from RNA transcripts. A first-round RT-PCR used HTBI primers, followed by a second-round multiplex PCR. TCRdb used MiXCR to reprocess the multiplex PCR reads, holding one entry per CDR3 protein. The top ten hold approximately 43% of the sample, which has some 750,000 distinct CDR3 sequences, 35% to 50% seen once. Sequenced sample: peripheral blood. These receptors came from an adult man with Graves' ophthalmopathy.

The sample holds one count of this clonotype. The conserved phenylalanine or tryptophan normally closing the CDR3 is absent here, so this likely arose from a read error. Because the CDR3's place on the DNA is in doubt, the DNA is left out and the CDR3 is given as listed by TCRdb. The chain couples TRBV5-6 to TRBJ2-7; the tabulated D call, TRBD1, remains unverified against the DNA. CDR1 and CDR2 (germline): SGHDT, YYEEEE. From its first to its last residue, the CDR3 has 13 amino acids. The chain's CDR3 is CASSRRDRGEQHL.

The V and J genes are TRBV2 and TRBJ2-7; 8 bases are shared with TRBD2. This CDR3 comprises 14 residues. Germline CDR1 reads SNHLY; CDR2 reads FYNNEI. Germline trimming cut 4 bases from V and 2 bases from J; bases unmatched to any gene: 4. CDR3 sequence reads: CASSASGLAYEQYF. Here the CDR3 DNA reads TGTGCCAGCAGTGCATCGGGACTAGCCTACGAGCAGTACTTC.

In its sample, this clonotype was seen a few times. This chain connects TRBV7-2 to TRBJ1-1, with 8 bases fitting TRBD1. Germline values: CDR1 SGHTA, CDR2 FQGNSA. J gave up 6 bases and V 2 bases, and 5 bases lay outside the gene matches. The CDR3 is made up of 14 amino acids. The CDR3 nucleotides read TGTGCCAGCAGCTTATCCCAGGGGGCTTCTGAAGCTTTCTTT. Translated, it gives CASSLSQGASEAFF. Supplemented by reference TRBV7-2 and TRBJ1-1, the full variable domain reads GAGVSQSPSNKVTEKGKDVELRCDPISGHTALYWYRQSLGQGLEFLIYFQGNSAPDKSGLPSDRFSAERTGGSVSTLTIQRTQQEDSAVYLCASSLSQGASEAFFGQGTRLTVV.

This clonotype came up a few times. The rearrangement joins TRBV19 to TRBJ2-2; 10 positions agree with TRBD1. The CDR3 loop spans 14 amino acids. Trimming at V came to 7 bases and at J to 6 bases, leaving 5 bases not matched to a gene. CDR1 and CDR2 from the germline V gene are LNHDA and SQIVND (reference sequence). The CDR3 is CASKGQGTAGELFF. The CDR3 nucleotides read TGTGCCAGTAAGGGACAGGGGACGGCCGGGGAGCTGTTTTTT.

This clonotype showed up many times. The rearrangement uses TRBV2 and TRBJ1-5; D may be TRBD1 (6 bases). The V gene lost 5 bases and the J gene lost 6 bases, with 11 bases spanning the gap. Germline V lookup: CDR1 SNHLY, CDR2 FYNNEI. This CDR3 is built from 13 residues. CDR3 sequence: CASSIQGSQPQHF. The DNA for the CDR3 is TGTGCCAGCAGTATACAGGGTAGTCAGCCCCAGCATTTT. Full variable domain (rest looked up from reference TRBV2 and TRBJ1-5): EPEVTQTPSHQVTQMGQEVILRCVPISNHLYFYWYRQILGQKVEFLVSFYNNEISEKSEIFDDQFSVERPDGSNFTLKIRSTKLEDSAMYFCASSIQGSQPQHFGDGTRLSIL.

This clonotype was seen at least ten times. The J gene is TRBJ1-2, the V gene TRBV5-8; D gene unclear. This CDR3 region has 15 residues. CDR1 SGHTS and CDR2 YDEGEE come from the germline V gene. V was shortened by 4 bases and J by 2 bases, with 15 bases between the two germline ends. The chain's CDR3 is CASSPETGGNYGYTF. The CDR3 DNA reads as TGTGCCAGCAGCCCCGAAACCGGCGGGAACTATGGCTACACCTTC.

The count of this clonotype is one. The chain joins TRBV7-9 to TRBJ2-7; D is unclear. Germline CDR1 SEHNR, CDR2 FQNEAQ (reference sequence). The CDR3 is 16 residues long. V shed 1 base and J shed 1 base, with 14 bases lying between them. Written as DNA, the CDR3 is TGTGCCAGCAGCTTAGTATTATCAGCCGTTTCCTACGAGCAGTACTTC. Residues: CASSLVLSAVSYEQYF.

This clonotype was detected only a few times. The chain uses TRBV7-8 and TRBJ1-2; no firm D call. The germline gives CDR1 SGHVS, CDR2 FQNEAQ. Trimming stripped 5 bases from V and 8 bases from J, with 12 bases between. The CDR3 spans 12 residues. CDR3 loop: CASSIVGRGYTF. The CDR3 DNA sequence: TGTGCCAGCAGCATAGTAGGCCGAGGCTACACCTTC.

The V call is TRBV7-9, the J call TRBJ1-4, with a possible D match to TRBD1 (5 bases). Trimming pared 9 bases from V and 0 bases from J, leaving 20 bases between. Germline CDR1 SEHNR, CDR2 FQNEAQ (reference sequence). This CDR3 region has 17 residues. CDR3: CASPPRDGRTTNEKLFF. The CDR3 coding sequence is TGTGCCAGTCCCCCACGGGACGGAAGAACAACTAATGAAAAACTGTTTTTT.

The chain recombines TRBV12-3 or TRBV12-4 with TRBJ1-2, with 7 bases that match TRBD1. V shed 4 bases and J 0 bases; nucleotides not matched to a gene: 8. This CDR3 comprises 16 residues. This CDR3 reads CASSSTRGGSNYGYTF. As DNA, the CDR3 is TGTGCCAGCAGTTCCACCCGAGGGGGCTCTAACTATGGCTACACCTTC.

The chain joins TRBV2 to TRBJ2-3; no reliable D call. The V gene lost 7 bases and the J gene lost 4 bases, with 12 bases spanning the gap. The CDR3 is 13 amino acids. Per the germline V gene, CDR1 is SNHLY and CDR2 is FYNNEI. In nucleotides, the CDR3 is TGTGCCAGCAAATTCGAGCAGGCAGATACGCAGTATTTT. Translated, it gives CASKFEQADTQYF.

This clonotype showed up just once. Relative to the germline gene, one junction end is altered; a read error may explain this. The DNA for the CDR3 is TGCGCCAGCAGCTTGGCGGCAGGGGGCGGGTACACTGAAGCTCTCTTT. As protein: CASSLAAGGGYTEALF. The gene calls are TRBV5-1 and TRBJ1-1, with 8 positions matching TRBD1. The CDR3 has 16 amino acids. Germline CDR1 and CDR2: SGHRS and YFSETQ. Drawing the rest from reference TRBV5-1 and TRBJ1-1, the complete variable domain is KAGVTQTPRYLIKTRGQQVTLSCSPISGHRSVSWYQQTPGQGLQFLFEYFSETQRNKGNFPGRFSGRQFSNSRSEMNVSTLELGDSALYLCASSLAAGGGYTEALFGQGTRLTVV.

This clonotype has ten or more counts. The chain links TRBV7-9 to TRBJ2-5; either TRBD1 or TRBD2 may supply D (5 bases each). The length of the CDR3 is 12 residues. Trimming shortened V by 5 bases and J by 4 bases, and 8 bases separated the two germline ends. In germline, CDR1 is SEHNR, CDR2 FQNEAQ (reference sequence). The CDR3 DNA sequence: TGTGCCAGCAGCCCCGGGACAGAGACCCAGTACTTC. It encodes CASSPGTETQYF.

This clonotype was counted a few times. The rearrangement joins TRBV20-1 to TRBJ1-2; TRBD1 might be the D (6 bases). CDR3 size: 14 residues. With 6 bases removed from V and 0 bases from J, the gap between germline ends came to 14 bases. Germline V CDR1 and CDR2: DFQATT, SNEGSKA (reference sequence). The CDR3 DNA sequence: TGCAGTGCGGGGGGGCAGTCCGCTAACTATGGCTACACCTTC. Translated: CSAGGQSANYGYTF.

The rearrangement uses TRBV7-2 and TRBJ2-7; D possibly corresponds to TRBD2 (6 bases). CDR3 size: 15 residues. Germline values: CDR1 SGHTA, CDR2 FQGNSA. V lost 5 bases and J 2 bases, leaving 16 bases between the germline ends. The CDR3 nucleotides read TGTGCCAGCAGCCTCCGGGACTTAATCCCCTACGAGCAGTACTTC. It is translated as CASSLRDLIPYEQYF. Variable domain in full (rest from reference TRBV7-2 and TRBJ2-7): GAGVSQSPSNKVTEKGKDVELRCDPISGHTALYWYRQSLGQGLEFLIYFQGNSAPDKSGLPSDRFSAERTGGSVSTLTIQRTQQEDSAVYLCASSLRDLIPYEQYFGPGTRLTVT.

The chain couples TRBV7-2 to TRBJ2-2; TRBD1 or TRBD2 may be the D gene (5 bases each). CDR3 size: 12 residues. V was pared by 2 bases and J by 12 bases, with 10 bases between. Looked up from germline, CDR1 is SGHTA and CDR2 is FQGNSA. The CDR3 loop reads CASSLIPGQLFF. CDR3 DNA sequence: TGTGCCAGCAGCTTAATTCCGGGACAGCTGTTTTTT.

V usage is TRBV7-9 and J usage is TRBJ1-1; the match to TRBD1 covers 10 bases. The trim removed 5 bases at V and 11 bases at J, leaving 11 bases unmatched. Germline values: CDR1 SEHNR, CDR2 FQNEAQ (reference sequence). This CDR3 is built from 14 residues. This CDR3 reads CASSIPGQGLRAFF. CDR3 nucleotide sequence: TGTGCCAGCAGCATCCCGGGACAGGGGTTGAGGGCTTTCTTT.

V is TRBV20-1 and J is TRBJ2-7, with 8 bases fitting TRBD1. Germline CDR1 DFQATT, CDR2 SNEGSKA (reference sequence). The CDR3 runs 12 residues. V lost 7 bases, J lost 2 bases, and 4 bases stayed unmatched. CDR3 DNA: TGCAGTGTGACAGGGGAGGCCTACGAGCAGTACTTC. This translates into CSVTGEAYEQYF.

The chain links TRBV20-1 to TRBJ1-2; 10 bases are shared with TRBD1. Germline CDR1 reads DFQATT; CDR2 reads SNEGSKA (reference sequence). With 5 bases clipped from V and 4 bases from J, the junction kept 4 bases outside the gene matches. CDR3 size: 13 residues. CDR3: CSALRDRGYGYTF. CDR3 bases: TGCAGTGCTCTCCGGGACAGGGGCTATGGCTACACCTTC.

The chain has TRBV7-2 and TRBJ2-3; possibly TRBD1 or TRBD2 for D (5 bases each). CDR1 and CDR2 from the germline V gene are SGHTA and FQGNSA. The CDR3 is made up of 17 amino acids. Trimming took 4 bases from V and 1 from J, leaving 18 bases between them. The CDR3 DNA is TGTGCCAGCAGCTGGAGGCAGGGCTTTGAGGGCACAGATACGCAGTATTTT. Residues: CASSWRQGFEGTDTQYF.

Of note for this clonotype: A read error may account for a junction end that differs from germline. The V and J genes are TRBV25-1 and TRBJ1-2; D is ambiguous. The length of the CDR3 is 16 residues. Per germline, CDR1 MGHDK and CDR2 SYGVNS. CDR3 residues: CANSPLLPVSHYGYTF. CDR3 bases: TGTGCCAACAGTCCCTTGCTCCCAGTCTCGCACTATGGCTACACCTTC.

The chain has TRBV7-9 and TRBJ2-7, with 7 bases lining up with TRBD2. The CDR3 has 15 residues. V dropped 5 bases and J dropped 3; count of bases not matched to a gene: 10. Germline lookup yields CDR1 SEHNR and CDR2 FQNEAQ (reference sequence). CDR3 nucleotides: TGTGCCAGCAGCCTAGGCCCAGGGACTAACTACGAGCAGTACTTC. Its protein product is CASSLGPGTNYEQYF.

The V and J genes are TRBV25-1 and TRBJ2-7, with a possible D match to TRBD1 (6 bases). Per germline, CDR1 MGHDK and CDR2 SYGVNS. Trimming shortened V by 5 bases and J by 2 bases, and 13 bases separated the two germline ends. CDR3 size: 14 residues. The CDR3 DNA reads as TGTGCCAGCAGTCCCTGGGACATAACCTACGAGCAGTACTTC. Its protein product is CASSPWDITYEQYF.

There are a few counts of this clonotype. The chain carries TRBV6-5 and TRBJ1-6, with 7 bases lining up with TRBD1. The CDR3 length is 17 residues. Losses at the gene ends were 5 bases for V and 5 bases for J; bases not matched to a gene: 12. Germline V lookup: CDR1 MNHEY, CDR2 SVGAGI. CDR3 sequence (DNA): TGTGCCAGCAGTAGGGTGGGACAGATAATGAATAATTCACCCCTCCACTTT. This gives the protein CASSRVGQIMNNSPLHF.

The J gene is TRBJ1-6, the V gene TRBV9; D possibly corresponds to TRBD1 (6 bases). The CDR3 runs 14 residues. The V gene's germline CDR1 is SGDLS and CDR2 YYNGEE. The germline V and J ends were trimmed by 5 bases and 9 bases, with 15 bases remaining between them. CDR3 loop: CASSLSGALSPLHF. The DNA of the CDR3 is TGTGCCAGCAGTTTGTCGGGGGCACTTTCACCCCTCCACTTT.

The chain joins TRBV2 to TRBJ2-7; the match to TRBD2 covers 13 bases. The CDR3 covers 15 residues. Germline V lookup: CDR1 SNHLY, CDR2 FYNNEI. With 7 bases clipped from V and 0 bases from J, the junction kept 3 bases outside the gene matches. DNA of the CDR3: TGTGCCAGCACCGGGACTAGCGGGACCTCCTACGAGCAGTACTTC. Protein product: CASTGTSGTSYEQYF.

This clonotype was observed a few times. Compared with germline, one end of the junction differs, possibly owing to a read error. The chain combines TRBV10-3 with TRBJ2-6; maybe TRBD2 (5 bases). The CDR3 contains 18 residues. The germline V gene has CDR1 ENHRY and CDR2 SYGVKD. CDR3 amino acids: CASSRRAKAPSGANVLTF. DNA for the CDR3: TGTGCCAGCAGTCGGCGGGCCAAAGCCCCCTCTGGGGCCAACGTCCTGACTTTC.

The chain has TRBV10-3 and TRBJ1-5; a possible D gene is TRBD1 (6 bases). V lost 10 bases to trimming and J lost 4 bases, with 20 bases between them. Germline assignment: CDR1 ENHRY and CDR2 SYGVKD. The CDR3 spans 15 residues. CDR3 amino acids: CATSGSGADNQPQHF. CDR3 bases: TGTGCCACGTCGGGGTCAGGGGCGGATAATCAGCCCCAGCATTTT.